This TCR beta chain was recovered during a study of T-cell reconstitution after alpha-beta-depleted transplantation in children. As concerns this clonotype: What it recognizes is unknown.

It was with unique molecular identifiers that the TCRbeta library was prepared. TCRdb reanalysed the PCR reads using MiXCR and keeps one entry per CDR3 protein. This sample has hundreds of thousands of distinct CDR3 sequences, with more than 20% found just once. Study-level points and caveats: Two months or so post-transplant, alpha-beta T cells reportedly derived from several hundred expanded graft clones.

Germline CDR1 reads SGHTA; CDR2 reads FQGNSA. Trimming at V came to 10 bases and at J to 4 bases, leaving 6 bases not matched to a gene. This CDR3 contains 12 residues. The V and J genes are TRBV7-2 and TRBJ1-2, with 7 nucleotides matching TRBD1. This TCR was recovered from a female patient between 2 and 15 years old who had a stem cell transplant for congenital amegakaryocytic thrombocytopenia, so the T cells may come from the graft donor. Sample: PBMCs, mostly from graft donor cells, taken 360 days after TCRalphabeta/CD19-depleted stem cell transplant. In DNA, the CDR3 is TGTGCCACCCCGGGACAGTTCTATGGCTACACCTTC. Amino acid sequence: CATPGQFYGYTF. The whole variable domain, filled in from reference TRBV7-2 and TRBJ1-2, reads GAGVSQSPSNKVTEKGKDVELRCDPISGHTALYWYRQSLGQGLEFLIYFQGNSAPDKSGLPSDRFSAERTGGSVSTLTIQRTQQEDSAVYLCATPGQFYGYTFGSGTRLTVV.